These 9 T cell receptor beta chains were sequenced from one sample in a study of a mutant IDH1 vaccine in newly diagnosed glioma. Measured with immunoSEQ multiplex PCR; TCRdb has only the in-frame clones, and not every one. Of about 43,000 clones in the sample, 65% to 85% were seen once. Time point meaning: week 23, last vaccination. It was 300 ug of mutant IDH1 20-mer peptide that made up each vaccine dose, given with topical imiquimod. No antigens are known for them. Sequences were derived from PBMCs, sampled from a glioma patient whose treatment included an IDH1 peptide vaccine. All receptors come from a woman aged 18-30 years with glioma. Some clones in this sample may be carry-over from other donors' samples.

This chain links TRBV5-1 with TRBJ2-2; 7 bases are a match to TRBD2. The CDR3 is 15 residues long. Germline lookup yields CDR1 SGHRS and CDR2 YFSETQ. Unmatched junction bases numbered 4, after V lost 1 base and J lost 4 bases. The CDR3 protein is CASSLSAGSTGELFF. CDR3 in DNA: TGCGCCAGCAGCTTGTCAGCGGGGAGCACCGGGGAGCTGTTTTTT.

The chain recombines TRBV6-1 with TRBJ1-2, with no clear D. The ends were cut back, 0 bases at V and 2 bases at J, with 7 bases in the middle. The CDR3 is made up of 14 amino acids. Per germline, CDR1 MNHNS and CDR2 SASEGT. This CDR3 reads CASSEARNNYGYTF. In nucleotides, the CDR3 is TGTGCCAGCAGTGAAGCTCGAAACAACTATGGCTACACCTTC.

The chain carries TRBV2 and TRBJ2-5; 13 positions agree with TRBD2. CDR3 length: 17 residues. V dropped 5 bases and J dropped 4; count of bases not matched to a gene: 10. The germline gives CDR1 SNHLY, CDR2 FYNNEI. The chain's CDR3 is CASSLTSGRAGGETQYF. DNA for the CDR3: TGTGCCAGCAGTCTAACTAGCGGGAGGGCCGGGGGAGAGACCCAGTACTTC. Based on the CDR3 plus reference TRBV2 and TRBJ2-5, the full variable domain is EPEVTQTPSHQVTQMGQEVILRCVPISNHLYFYWYRQILGQKVEFLVSFYNNEISEKSEIFDDQFSVERPDGSNFTLKIRSTKLEDSAMYFCASSLTSGRAGGETQYFGPGTRLLVL.

The chain links TRBV6-6 to TRBJ2-2; 8 nucleotides align to TRBD1. Germline values: CDR1 MNHNY, CDR2 SVGAGI (reference sequence). V lost 8 bases to trimming and J lost 0 bases; unmatched junction nucleotides: 2. This CDR3 spans 14 amino acids. The CDR3 spells CASGQGSNTGELFF. The CDR3 nucleotides are TGTGCCAGCGGACAGGGTTCGAACACCGGGGAGCTGTTTTTT.

CDR3 loop: CASSLAGRAHEQYF. CDR3 in DNA: TGTGCCAGCAGCTTAGCGGGCAGGGCCCACGAGCAGTACTTC. The chain combines TRBV7-9 with TRBJ2-7, with D tentatively TRBD1 (5 bases). Germline loops: CDR1 SEHNR, CDR2 FQNEAQ (reference sequence). The CDR3 covers 14 residues. Trimming cost V 0 bases and J 5 bases, with 11 bases left between them.

The V gene is TRBV11-3, the J gene TRBJ1-2; 7 nucleotides line up with TRBD1. V was pared by 6 bases and J by 10 bases, with 11 bases of the junction left unmatched. This CDR3 has 13 residues. The germline V gene has CDR1 SGHNT and CDR2 YENEEA. CDR3 protein: CASSSGTVTPYTF. The CDR3 DNA is TGTGCCAGCAGTTCTGGGACAGTCACCCCCTACACCTTC.

This chain connects TRBV14 to TRBJ2-7, with TRBD2 identical over 10 bases. Looked up from germline, CDR1 is SGHDN and CDR2 is FVKESK. V shed 4 bases, J shed 2 bases, and the junction held 8 bases outside the gene matches. CDR3 size: 16 residues. The DNA for the CDR3 is TGTGCCAGCAGCCTCTTCGGACTAGCGGAACCCTACGAGCAGTACTTC. Translated, it gives CASSLFGLAEPYEQYF.

The chain has TRBV2 and TRBJ2-1; D gene unclear. The CDR3 is made up of 13 amino acids. The V and J ends lost 4 bases and 3 bases respectively, with 7 bases between them. Germline CDR1 reads SNHLY; CDR2 reads FYNNEI. This CDR3 reads CASSVYLYNEQFF. The CDR3 region has the DNA TGTGCCAGCAGTGTCTACCTCTACAATGAGCAGTTCTTC.

The chain couples TRBV5-1 to TRBJ2-3; the match to TRBD2 covers 13 bases. V dropped 2 bases and J dropped 0; count of bases not matched to a gene: 6. Germline-derived CDR1 and CDR2 are SGHRS and YFSETQ. The CDR3 totals 18 residues. The CDR3 is CASSFLGLAGSSTDTQYF. The CDR3 region has the DNA TGCGCCAGCAGCTTCTTGGGACTAGCGGGATCTAGCACAGATACGCAGTATTTT.